Below, one T cell receptor beta chain is given with its context. Looked up from germline, CDR1 is MDHEN and CDR2 is SYDVKM. This CDR3 spans 14 amino acids. Trimming cost V 7 bases and J 4 bases, with 14 bases left between them. This entry comes from a study of identical twins. TCRdb passed the 5' RACE reads through MiXCR, listing each CDR3 protein once. The repertoire holds around 510,000 distinct CDR3 sequences, around 15% seen once, with 0.98% in the top ten. The same data also contributed to another study, on yellow fever vaccine responses in identical twins.

The clonotype was recovered from a woman aged 18-29 years in good health. This rearrangement joins TRBV28 to TRBJ2-1; no clear D gene. Sequencing was carried out using CD4+ T cells sorted from blood. The CDR3 reads CASNLRGAYNEQFF. The DNA of the CDR3 is TGTGCCAGCAACCTACGTGGAGCTTACAATGAGCAGTTCTTC.